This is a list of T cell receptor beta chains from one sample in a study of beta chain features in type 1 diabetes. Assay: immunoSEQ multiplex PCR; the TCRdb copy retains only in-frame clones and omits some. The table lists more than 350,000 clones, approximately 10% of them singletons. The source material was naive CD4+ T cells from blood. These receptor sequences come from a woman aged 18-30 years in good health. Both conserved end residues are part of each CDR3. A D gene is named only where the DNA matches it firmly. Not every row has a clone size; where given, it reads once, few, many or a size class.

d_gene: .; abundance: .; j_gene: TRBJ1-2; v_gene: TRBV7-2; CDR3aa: CASSFFPGESYGYTF; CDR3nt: TGTGCCAGCAGCTTTTTTCCGGGAGAGAGCTATGGCTACACCTTC
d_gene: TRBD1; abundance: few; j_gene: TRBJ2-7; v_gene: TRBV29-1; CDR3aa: CSVGPTGASYEQYF; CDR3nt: TGCAGCGTTGGTCCGACAGGGGCCTCCTACGAGCAGTACTTC
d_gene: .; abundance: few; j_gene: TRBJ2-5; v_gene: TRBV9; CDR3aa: CASSPEPGQLGADQYF; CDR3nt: TGTGCCAGCAGCCCCGAACCGGGACAACTCGGCGCGGACCAGTACTTC
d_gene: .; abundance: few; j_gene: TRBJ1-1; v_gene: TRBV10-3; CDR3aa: CAISDHTGNTEAFF; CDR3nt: TGTGCCATCAGTGATCATACAGGGAACACTGAAGCTTTCTTT
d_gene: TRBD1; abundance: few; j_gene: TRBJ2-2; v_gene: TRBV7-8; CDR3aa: CASSSSRDRAVGELFF; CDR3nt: TGTGCCAGCAGCTCATCCCGGGACAGGGCGGTCGGGGAGCTGTTTTTT
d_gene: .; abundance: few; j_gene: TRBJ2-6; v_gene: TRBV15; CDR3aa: CATSRVGSSGANVLTF; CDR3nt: TGTGCCACCAGCAGAGTGGGCAGCTCTGGGGCCAACGTCCTGACTTTC
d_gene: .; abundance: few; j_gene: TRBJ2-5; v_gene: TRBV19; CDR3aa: CASSRKPTEETQYF; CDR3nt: TGTGCCAGTAGTAGAAAGCCGACTGAAGAGACCCAGTACTTC
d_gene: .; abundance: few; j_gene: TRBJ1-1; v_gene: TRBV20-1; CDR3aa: CSATPFQGPFF; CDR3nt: TGCAGTGCTACCCCATTCCAGGGGCCTTTCTTT
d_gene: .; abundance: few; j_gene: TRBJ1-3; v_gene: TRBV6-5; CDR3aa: CASSYGGSGNTIYF; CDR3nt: TGTGCCAGCAGTTACGGGGGATCAGGCAACACCATATATTTT
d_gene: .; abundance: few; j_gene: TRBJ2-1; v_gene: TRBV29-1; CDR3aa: CSVARTAYNEQFF; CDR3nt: TGCAGCGTTGCAAGGACAGCATACAATGAGCAGTTCTTC
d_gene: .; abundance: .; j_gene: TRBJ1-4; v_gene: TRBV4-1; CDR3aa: CASSQIEKLFF; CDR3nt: TGCGCCAGCAGCCAGATTGAAAAACTGTTTTTT
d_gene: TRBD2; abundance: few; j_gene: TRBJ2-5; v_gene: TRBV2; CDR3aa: CASGTSGGVETQYF; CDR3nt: TGTGCCAGTGGGACTAGCGGGGGAGTTGAGACCCAGTACTTC
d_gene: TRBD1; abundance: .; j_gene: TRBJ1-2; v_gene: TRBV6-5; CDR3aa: CASSGQVYGYTF; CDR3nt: TGTGCCAGCAGCGGACAGGTGTATGGCTACACCTTC
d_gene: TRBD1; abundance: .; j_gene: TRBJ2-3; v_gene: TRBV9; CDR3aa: CASSGQGASTDTQYF; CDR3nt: TGTGCCAGCAGCGGACAGGGGGCTAGCACAGATACGCAGTATTTT
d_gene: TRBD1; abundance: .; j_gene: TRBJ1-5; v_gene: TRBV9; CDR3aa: CASSRDRGPNQPQHF; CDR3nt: TGTGCCAGCAGCAGGGACAGGGGCCCAAATCAGCCCCAGCATTTT
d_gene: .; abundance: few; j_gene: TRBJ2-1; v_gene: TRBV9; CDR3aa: CASSVAEAESSYNEQFF; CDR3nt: TGTGCCAGCAGCGTAGCTGAGGCGGAGAGCTCCTACAATGAGCAGTTCTTC
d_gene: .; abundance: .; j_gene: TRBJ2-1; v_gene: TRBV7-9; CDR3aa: CASSRQGESNEQFF; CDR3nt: TGTGCCAGCAGTCGGCAGGGAGAAAGCAATGAGCAGTTCTTC
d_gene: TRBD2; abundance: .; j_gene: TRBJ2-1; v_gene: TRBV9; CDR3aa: CASSPLAGDYNEQFF; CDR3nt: TGTGCCAGCAGCCCTCTAGCGGGGGACTACAATGAGCAGTTCTTC
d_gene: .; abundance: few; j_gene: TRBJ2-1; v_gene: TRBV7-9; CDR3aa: CASSLNSVREDNEQFF; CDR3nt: TGTGCCAGCAGCTTAAATAGTGTCAGGGAAGACAATGAGCAGTTCTTC
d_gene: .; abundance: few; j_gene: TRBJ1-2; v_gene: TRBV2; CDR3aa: CASAKERGGYTF; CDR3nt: TGTGCCAGCGCTAAGGAGCGTGGTGGCTACACCTTC